The T cell receptor (beta chain) described here comes from a study of blood T cell repertoires in COVID-19. Study details: T cells, B-cell-depleted T cells, or PBMCs provided the cDNA or gDNA that served as material.

Data came from immunoSEQ multiplex PCR; TCRdb stores just in-frame clones and leaves some out. The table records about 150,000 clones, roughly 84% of them present only once. The CDR3 contains 15 residues. Germline-derived CDR1 and CDR2 are SGHVS and FQNEAQ. V lost 1 base, J lost 3 bases, and 2 bases stayed unmatched. This sequence joins TRBV7-8 and TRBJ2-5, with 10 bases aligning to TRBD2. Sequencing was performed on PBMCs or T cells enriched from blood (not recorded which). This TCR was recovered from a man between 65 and 79 years old who had been exposed to COVID-19. The CDR3 nucleotides read TGTGCCAGCAGCTTAGAAGGACTAGCGGAAGAGACCCAGTACTTC. Its protein product is CASSLEGLAEETQYF.